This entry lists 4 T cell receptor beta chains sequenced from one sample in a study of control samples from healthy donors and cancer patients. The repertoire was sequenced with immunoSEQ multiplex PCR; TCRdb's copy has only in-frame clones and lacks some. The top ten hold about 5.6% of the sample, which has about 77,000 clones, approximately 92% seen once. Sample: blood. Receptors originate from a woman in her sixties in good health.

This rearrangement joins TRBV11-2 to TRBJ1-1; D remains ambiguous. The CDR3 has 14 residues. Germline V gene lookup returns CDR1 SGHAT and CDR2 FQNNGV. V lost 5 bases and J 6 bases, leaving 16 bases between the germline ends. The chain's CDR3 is CASSLGGEWAEAFF. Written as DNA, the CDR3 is TGTGCCAGCAGCCTCGGTGGCGAGTGGGCTGAAGCTTTCTTT.

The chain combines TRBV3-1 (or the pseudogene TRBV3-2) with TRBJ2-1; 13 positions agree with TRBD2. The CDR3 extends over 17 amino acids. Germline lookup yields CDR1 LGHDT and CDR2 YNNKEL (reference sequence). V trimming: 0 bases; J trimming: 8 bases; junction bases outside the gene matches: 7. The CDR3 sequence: CASSQDALAGGPDEQFF. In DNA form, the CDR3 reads TGTGCCAGCAGCCAAGACGCACTAGCGGGAGGGCCCGATGAGCAGTTCTTC.

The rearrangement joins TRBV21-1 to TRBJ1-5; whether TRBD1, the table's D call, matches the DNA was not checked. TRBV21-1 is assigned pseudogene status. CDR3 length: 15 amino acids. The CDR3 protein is CASSKTEYSNQPQHF. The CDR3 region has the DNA TGTGCCAGCAGCAAAACAGAATATAGCAATCAGCCCCAGCATTTT.

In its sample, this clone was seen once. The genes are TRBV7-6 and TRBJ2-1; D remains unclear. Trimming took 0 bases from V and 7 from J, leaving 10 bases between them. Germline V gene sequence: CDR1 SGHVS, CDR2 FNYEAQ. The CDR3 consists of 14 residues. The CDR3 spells CASSLAVTTNEQFF. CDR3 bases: TGTGCCAGCAGCTTAGCCGTCACTACGAATGAGCAGTTCTTC.